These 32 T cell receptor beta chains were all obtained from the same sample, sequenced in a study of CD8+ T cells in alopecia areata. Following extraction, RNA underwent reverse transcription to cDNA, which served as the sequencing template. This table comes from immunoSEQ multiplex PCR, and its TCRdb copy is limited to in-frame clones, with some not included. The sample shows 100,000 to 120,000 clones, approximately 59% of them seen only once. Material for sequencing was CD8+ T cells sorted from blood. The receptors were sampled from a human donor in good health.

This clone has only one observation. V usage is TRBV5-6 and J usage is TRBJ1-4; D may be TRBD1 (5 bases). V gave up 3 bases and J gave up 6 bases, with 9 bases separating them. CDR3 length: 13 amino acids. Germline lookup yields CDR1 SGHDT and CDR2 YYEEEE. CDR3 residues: CASSSGDDEKLFF. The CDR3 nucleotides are TGTGCCAGCAGCTCCGGGGACGATGAAAAACTGTTTTTT.

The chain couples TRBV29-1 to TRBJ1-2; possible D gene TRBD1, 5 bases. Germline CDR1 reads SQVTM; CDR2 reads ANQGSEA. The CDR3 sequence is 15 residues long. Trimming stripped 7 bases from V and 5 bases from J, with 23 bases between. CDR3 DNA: TGCAGCGCCCTATCGGGGAAGACTGGGACTTATGGCTACACCTTC. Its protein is CSALSGKTGTYGYTF.

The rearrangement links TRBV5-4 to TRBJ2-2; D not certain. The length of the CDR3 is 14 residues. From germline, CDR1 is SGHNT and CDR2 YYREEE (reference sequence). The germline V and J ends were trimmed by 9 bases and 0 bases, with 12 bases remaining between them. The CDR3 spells CATPAGPNTGELFF. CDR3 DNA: TGTGCCACGCCTGCCGGCCCGAACACCGGGGAGCTGTTTTTT.

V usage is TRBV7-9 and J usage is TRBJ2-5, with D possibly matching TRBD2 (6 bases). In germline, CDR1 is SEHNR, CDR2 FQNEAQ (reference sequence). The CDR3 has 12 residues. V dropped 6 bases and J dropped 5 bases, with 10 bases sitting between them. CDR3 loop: CASRLGGETQYF. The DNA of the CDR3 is TGTGCCAGCAGACTGGGGGGTGAGACCCAGTACTTC.

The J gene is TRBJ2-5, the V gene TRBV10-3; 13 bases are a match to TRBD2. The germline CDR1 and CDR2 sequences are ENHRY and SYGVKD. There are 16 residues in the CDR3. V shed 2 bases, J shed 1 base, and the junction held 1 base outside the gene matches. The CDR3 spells CAISEGLAGAQETQYF. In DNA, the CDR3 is TGTGCCATCAGTGAGGGACTAGCGGGGGCCCAAGAGACCCAGTACTTC.

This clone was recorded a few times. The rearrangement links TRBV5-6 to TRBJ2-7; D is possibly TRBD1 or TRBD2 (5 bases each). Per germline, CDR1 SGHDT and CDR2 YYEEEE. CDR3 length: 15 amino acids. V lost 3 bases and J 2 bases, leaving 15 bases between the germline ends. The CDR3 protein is CASSSLTGAAYEQYF. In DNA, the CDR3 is TGTGCCAGCAGCTCCCTAACCGGGGCCGCCTACGAGCAGTACTTC.

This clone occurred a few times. The CDR3 nucleotides read TGTGCCAGCAGTCAAAGACTCAGGGGGCAGACTAACTATGGCTACACCTTC. Translating it yields CASSQRLRGQTNYGYTF. The chain uses TRBV13 and TRBJ1-2, with TRBD1 matching 8 bases. With 6 bases clipped from V and 0 bases from J, the junction kept 12 bases outside the gene matches. This CDR3 spans 17 amino acids. The germline V gene has CDR1 PRHDT and CDR2 FYEKMQ (reference sequence).

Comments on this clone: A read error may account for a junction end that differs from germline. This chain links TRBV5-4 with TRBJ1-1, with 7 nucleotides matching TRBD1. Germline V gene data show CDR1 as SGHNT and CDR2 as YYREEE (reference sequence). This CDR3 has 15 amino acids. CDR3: CASSQGTGVVTEAFF. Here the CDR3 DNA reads TGCGCCAGCAGCCAAGGTACAGGGGTAGTGACTGAAGCTTTCTTT. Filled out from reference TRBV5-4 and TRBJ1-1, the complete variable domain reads ETGVTQSPTHLIKTRGQQVTLRCSSQSGHNTVSWYQQALGQGPQFIFQYYREEENGRGNFPPRFSGLQFPNYSSELNVNALELDDSALYLCASSQGTGVVTEAFFGQGTRLTVV.

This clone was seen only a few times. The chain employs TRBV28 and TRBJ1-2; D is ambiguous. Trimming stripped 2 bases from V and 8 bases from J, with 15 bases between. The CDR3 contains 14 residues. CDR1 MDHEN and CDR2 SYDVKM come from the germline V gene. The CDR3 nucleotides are TGTGCCAGCAGTTTAACCCCAGGCAGCTTCGGCTACACCTTC. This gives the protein CASSLTPGSFGYTF.

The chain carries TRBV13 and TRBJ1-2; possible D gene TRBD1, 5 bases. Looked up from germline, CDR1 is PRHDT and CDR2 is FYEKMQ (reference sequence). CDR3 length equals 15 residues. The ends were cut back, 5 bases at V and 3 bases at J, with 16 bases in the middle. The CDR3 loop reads CASSLQGNLHYGYTF. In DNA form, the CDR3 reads TGTGCCAGCAGCCTTCAGGGTAACTTGCACTATGGCTACACCTTC.

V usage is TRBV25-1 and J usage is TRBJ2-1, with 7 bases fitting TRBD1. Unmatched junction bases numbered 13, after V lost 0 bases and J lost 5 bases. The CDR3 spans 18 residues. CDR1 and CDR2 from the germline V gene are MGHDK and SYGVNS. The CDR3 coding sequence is TGTGCCAGCAGTGAATATTACTCGGGCAGGGGGATCCACAATGAGCAGTTCTTC. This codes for CASSEYYSGRGIHNEQFF. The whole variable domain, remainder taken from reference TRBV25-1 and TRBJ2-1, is EADIYQTPRYLVIGTGKKITLECSQTMGHDKMYWYQQDPGMELHLIHYSYGVNSTEKGDLSSESTVSRIRTEHFPLTLESARPSHTSQYLCASSEYYSGRGIHNEQFFGPGTRLTVL.

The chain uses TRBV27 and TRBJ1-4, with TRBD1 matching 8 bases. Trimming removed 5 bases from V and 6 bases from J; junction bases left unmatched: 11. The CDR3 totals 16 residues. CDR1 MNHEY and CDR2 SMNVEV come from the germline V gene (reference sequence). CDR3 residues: CASSSLAGTGYEKLFF. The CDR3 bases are TGTGCCAGCAGTAGCCTAGCCGGGACAGGCTATGAAAAACTGTTTTTT.

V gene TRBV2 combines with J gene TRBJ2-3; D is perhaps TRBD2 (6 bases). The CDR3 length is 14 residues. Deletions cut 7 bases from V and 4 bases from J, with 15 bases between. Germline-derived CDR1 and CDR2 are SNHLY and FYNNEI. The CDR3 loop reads CASTGAPPPDTQYF. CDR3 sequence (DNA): TGTGCCAGCACGGGAGCGCCCCCCCCAGATACGCAGTATTTT.

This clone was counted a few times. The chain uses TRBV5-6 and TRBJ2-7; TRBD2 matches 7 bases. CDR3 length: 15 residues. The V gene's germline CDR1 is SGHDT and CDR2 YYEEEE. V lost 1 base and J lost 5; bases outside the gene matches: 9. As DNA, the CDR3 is TGTGCCAGCAGCTTGCTCGCCGGGACTACTAACGAGCAGTACTTC. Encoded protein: CASSLLAGTTNEQYF. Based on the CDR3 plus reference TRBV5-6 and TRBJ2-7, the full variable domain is DAGVTQSPTHLIKTRGQQVTLRCSPKSGHDTVSWYQQALGQGPQFIFQYYEEEERQRGNFPDRFSGHQFPNYSSELNVNALLLGDSALYLCASSLLAGTTNEQYFGPGTRLTVT.

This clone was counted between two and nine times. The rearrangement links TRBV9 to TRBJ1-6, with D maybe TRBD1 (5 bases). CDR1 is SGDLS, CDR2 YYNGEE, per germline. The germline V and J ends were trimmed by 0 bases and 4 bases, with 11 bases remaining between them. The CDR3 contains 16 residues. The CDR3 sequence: CASSVAETVYNSPLHF. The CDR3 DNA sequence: TGTGCCAGCAGCGTAGCCGAGACAGTATATAATTCACCCCTCCACTTT.

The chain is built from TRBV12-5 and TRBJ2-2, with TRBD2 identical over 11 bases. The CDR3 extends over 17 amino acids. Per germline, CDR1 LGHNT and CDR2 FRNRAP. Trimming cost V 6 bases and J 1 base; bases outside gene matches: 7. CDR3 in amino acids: CASGSRTSGLNTGELFF. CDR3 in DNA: TGTGCTAGTGGCTCCCGGACTAGCGGGTTGAACACCGGGGAGCTGTTTTTT.

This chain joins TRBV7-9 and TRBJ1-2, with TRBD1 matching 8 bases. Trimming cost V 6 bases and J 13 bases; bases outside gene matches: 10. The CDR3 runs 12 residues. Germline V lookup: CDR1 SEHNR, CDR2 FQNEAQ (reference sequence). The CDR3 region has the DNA TGTGCCAGCAGTTTGAACAGGGGGGCCGGCACCTTC. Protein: CASSLNRGAGTF.

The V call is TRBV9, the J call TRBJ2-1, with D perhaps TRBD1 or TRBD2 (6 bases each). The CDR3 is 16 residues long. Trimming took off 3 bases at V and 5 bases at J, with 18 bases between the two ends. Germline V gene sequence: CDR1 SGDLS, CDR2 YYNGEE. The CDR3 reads CASSEGRGLQDNEQFF. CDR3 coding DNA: TGTGCCAGCAGCGAGGGCCGGGGGCTCCAAGACAATGAGCAGTTCTTC.

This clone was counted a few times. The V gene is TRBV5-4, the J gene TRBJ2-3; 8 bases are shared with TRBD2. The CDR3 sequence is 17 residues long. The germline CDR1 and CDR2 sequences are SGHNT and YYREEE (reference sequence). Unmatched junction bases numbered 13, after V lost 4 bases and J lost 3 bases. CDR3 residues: CASSPVSPGTRTDTQYF. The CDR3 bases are TGTGCCAGCAGCCCGGTGTCCCCTGGGACTAGAACAGATACGCAGTATTTT. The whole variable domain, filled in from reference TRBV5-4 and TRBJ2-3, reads ETGVTQSPTHLIKTRGQQVTLRCSSQSGHNTVSWYQQALGQGPQFIFQYYREEENGRGNFPPRFSGLQFPNYSSELNVNALELDDSALYLCASSPVSPGTRTDTQYFGPGTRLTVL.

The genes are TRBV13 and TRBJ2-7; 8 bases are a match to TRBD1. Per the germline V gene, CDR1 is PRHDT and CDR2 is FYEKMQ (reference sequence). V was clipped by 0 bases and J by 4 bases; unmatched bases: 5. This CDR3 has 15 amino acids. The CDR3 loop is CASSLGQGDLYEQYF. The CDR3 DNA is TGTGCCAGCAGCTTAGGACAGGGGGACCTATACGAGCAGTACTTC.

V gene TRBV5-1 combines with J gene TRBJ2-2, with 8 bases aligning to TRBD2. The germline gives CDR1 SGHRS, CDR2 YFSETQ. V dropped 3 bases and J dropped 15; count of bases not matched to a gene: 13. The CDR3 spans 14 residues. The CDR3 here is CASSWTSGERGMFF. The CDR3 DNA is TGCGCCAGCAGCTGGACCTCCGGGGAGCGGGGGATGTTTTTT.

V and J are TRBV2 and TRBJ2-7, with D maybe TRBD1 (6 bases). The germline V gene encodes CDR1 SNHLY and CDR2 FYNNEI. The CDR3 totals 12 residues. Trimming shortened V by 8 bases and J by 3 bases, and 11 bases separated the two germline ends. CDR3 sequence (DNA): TGTGCCAGCGGACAGCCCAGCTACGAGCAGTACTTC. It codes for CASGQPSYEQYF.

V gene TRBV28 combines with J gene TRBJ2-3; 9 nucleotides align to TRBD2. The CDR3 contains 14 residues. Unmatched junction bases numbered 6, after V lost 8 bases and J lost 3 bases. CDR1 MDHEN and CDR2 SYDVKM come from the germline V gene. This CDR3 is CASLSGGSTDTQYF. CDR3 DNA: TGTGCCAGCCTTAGCGGGGGCTCGACAGATACGCAGTATTTT.

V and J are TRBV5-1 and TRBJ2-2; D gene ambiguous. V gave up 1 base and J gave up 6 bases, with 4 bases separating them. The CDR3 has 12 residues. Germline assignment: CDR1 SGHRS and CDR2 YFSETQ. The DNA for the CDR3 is TGCGCCAGCAGCTTGTTCCCCGGGGAGCTGTTTTTT. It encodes CASSLFPGELFF.

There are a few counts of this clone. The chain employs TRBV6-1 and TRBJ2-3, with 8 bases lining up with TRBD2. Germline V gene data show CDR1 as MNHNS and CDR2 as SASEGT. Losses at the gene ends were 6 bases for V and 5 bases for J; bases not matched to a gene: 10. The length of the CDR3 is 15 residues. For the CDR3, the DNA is TGTGCCAGCAGATCACCGGGGGGGCCTGGAGATACGCAGTATTTT. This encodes CASRSPGGPGDTQYF.

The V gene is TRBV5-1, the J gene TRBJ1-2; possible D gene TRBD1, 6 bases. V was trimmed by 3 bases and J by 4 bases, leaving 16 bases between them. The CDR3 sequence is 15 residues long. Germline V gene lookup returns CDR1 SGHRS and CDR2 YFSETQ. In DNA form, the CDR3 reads TGCGCCAGCAGCTCCCAGGGGAGTTCCACCTATGGCTACACCTTC. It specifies CASSSQGSSTYGYTF. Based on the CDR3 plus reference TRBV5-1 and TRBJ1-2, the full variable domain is KAGVTQTPRYLIKTRGQQVTLSCSPISGHRSVSWYQQTPGQGLQFLFEYFSETQRNKGNFPGRFSGRQFSNSRSEMNVSTLELGDSALYLCASSSQGSSTYGYTFGSGTRLTVV.

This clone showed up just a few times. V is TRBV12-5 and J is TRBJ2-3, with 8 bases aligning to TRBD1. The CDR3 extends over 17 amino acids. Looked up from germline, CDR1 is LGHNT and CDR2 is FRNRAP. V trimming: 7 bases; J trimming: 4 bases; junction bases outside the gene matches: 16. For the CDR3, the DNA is TGTGCTAGTGTTCTCCCCACGCAGGGGGCTGTCGCAGATACGCAGTATTTT. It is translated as CASVLPTQGAVADTQYF.

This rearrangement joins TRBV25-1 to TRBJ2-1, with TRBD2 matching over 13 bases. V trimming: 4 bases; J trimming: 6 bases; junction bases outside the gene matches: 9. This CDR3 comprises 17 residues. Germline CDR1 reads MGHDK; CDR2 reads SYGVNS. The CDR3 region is CASSVTSGGAETNEQFF. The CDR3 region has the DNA TGTGCCAGCAGTGTTACTAGCGGGGGGGCCGAGACCAATGAGCAGTTCTTC.

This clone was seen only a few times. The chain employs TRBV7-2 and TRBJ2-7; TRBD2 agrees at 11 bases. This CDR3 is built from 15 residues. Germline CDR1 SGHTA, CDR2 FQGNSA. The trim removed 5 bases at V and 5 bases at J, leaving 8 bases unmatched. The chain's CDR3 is CASSLFSGGANEQYF. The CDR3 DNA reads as TGTGCCAGCAGCCTATTTAGCGGGGGGGCTAACGAGCAGTACTTC.

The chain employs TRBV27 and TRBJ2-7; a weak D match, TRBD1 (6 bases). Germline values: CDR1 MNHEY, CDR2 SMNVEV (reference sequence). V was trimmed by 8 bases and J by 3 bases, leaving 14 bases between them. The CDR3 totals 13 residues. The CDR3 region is CASGPTGLYEQYF. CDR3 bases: TGTGCCAGCGGACCGACAGGCCTCTACGAGCAGTACTTC.

In DNA, the CDR3 is TGTGCCACCAATTTAAGGGTGGGGGGCCCAGATACGCAGTATTTT. It encodes CATNLRVGGPDTQYF. V usage is TRBV15 and J usage is TRBJ2-3; the D gene could be TRBD1 or TRBD2 (6 bases each). The CDR3 runs 15 residues. V lost 7 bases, J lost 4 bases, and 18 bases lay in between. CDR1 LNHNV and CDR2 YYDKDF come from the germline V gene (reference sequence).

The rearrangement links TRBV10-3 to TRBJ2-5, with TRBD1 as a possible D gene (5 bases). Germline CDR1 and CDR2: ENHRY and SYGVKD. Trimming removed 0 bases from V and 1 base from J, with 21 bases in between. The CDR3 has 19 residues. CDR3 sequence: CAISESRDSRKAIQETQYF. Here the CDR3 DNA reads TGTGCCATCAGTGAGTCTCGTGACAGCCGAAAAGCGATCCAAGAGACCCAGTACTTC.